This TCR beta chain was captured by sequencing in a study of T cells after yellow fever vaccination. A single record per CDR3 protein comes from TCRdb applying MiXCR to the 5' RACE reads. The sample lists 300,000 to 400,000 distinct CDR3 sequences; around an eighth were seen once. This clonotype was counted between two and nine times. The antigen is unknown. Study-wide results and limits: Contaminating bulk clonotypes could be abundant in FACS-sorted repertoires. Booster samples showed a return of most primary-vaccination clones (roughly 96% CD4, approximately 88% CD8). Weaker in magnitude, the secondary response showed a faster peak on day 5 versus 15.

This specimen consisted of CD4+ T cells sorted from PBMCs, obtained 15 days after the yellow fever booster vaccination. The receptor's source is a man younger than 35 who received the YFV17D yellow fever vaccine.

The CDR3 DNA follows: TGCAGTGCCAGGACAGGGAGCTCTCCATCAGATACGCAGTATTTT. The encoded protein is CSARTGSSPSDTQYF. This sequence joins TRBV20-1 and TRBJ2-3, with TRBD1 matching over 8 bases. CDR1 and CDR2 (germline): DFQATT, SNEGSKA (reference sequence). Trimming took 6 bases from V and 4 from J; bases not matched to a gene: 12. This CDR3 has 15 amino acids.